This TCR beta chain was retrieved from a study of blood T cell repertoires in COVID-19. Study summary: In each case, the material was cDNA or gDNA derived from T cells, B-cell-depleted T cells, or PBMCs.

The CDR3 is made up of 15 amino acids. The germline V and J ends were trimmed by 0 bases and 5 bases, with 13 bases remaining between them. Germline CDR1 reads MGHRA; CDR2 reads YSYEKL. TCRdb's copy holds only in-frame clones and misses some; the assay was immunoSEQ multiplex PCR. The sample includes nearly 250,000 clones, more than 75% of them seen just once. The sequencing sample was made of peripheral blood. The clonotype originates from a woman in her fifties or sixties who had recovered from COVID-19. The rearrangement uses TRBV4-1 and TRBJ2-5; D perhaps matches TRBD2 (6 bases). For the CDR3, the DNA is TGCGCCAGCAGCCAAGATAGGCTGGCGGGGGAGACCCAGTACTTC. Translating it yields CASSQDRLAGETQYF.